A selection of T cell receptor beta chains follows, all from one sample in a study of CD8 T cells in ankylosing spondylitis. TCRdb re-called the 5' RACE reads with MiXCR, one entry per CDR3 protein. The table records 150,000 to 200,000 distinct CDR3 sequences, around 10% of them present only once. Sample: blood, either unsorted or a sorted T cell fraction (not recorded which). These TCRs come from a male donor with ankylosing spondylitis or in good health (not recorded which). Each CDR3 is given with its conserved first and last residue. Each record gives: V gene, J gene, clone size, D gene, CDR3 DNA, CDR3 protein. D genes are given only for firm matches. A clone size is listed for some rows: how often the clone was seen (once, few, many), or a class if it is expanded.

TRBV20-1	TRBJ2-7	many	TRBD2	TGCAGTGCCAGGGTGTTACTTGGCGGGGGCTACGAGCAGTACTTC	CSARVLLGGGYEQYF
TRBV24-1	TRBJ2-2	few	-	TGTGCCACCAGCGACACCTCCGCGAACACCGGGGAGCTGTTTTTT	CATSDTSANTGELFF
TRBV29-1	TRBJ2-7	-	TRBD1	TGCAGCGTGGCCCCGGACAGGGTCTACGAGCAGTACTTC	CSVAPDRVYEQYF
TRBV7-2	TRBJ2-1	many	-	TGTGCCAGCAGCCGTGAGCTAAGCGATGAGCAGTTCTTC	CASSRELSDEQFF
TRBV20-1	TRBJ2-1	many	-	TGCAGTGCTAGAGACCCCCCTAGTATTGAGCAGTTCTTC	CSARDPPSIEQFF
TRBV7-8	TRBJ2-7	few	-	TGTGCCAGCAGCTTAACCCCGAGCGAGCAGTACTTC	CASSLTPSEQYF
TRBV6-1	TRBJ2-3	many	TRBD2	TGTGCCAGCAGCCCATCCGGGACTAGCGTAACAGATACGCAGTATTTT	CASSPSGTSVTDTQYF
TRBV5-5	TRBJ1-2	many	-	TGTGCCAGCAGCCCGAGACGGAGTAACTATGGCTACACCTTC	CASSPRRSNYGYTF
TRBV6-2/TRBV6-3	TRBJ1-2	few	TRBD1	TGTGCCAGCAGTTACGCGGGACAGAGATATGGCTACACCTTC	CASSYAGQRYGYTF
TRBV20-1	TRBJ1-6	many	-	TGCAGTACATTTCCGAGTAATTCACCCCTCCACTTT	CSTFPSNSPLHF
TRBV5-1	TRBJ2-3	many	TRBD2	TGCGCCAGCAGCTTGAAGACTAGCGGAAGCACAGATACGCAGTATTTT	CASSLKTSGSTDTQYF
TRBV5-1	TRBJ2-6	few	-	TGCGCCAGCAGCCAACCAGGGGTCGGGGCCAACGTCCTGACTTTC	CASSQPGVGANVLTF
TRBV5-1	TRBJ1-1	many	-	TGCGCCAGCAGCCAGGGATTCACGAACACTGAAGCTTTCTTT	CASSQGFTNTEAFF
TRBV12-3/TRBV12-4	TRBJ2-2	-	-	TGTGCCAGCAGTGGTAGAGAGGTGAACACCGGGGAGCTGTTTTTT	CASSGREVNTGELFF
TRBV6-1	TRBJ2-2	many	-	TGTGCCAGCAGTACCCCCGGGACGGAGGCCGGGGAGCTGTTTTTT	CASSTPGTEAGELFF
TRBV7-6	TRBJ2-2	few	TRBD2	TGTGCCAGCAGCTTCCTAGCGGACACCGGGGAGCTGTTTTTT	CASSFLADTGELFF
TRBV7-9	TRBJ1-3	-	-	TGTGCCAGCAGCCCAAGGAAACGAAACACCATATATTTT	CASSPRKRNTIYF
TRBV5-1	TRBJ2-7	few	TRBD1	TGCGCCAGCAGCTTGGGGCCCCCCGGGACAGGGCCGGACGAGCAGTACTTC	CASSLGPPGTGPDEQYF
TRBV28	TRBJ2-2	many	-	TGTGCCACCACTGACAGGTTCCCCCCCAGAGGGAACACCGGGGAGCTGTTTTTT	CATTDRFPPRGNTGELFF
TRBV10-3	TRBJ2-7	many	-	TGTGCCATCAGTGCCCAAACCTACGAGCAGTACTTC	CAISAQTYEQYF
TRBV20-1	TRBJ1-2	-	-	TGCAGTGCTAGAGACGCAAACGCTAACTATGGCTACACCTTC	CSARDANANYGYTF
TRBV12-3/TRBV12-4	TRBJ2-1	many	TRBD1	TGTGCCAGCAGTTCCGCCCTGGGACAGGGAGACTCCTACAATGAGCAGTTCTTC	CASSSALGQGDSYNEQFF
TRBV6-1	TRBJ2-1	-	TRBD2	TGTGCCAGCACTCCGAGAGCGGGGGCATACAATGAGCAGTTCTTC	CASTPRAGAYNEQFF
TRBV7-6	TRBJ2-3	many	-	TGTGCCAGCAGCTTAGTCTCGATCACAGATACGCAGTATTTT	CASSLVSITDTQYF
TRBV5-5	TRBJ2-3	many	-	TGTGCCAGCAGCATACTCGGTACGCAGTATTTT	CASSILGTQYF
TRBV27	TRBJ1-2	few	-	TGTGCCAGCAGTCTATCGGACAGAGCTAACTATGGCTACACCTTC	CASSLSDRANYGYTF
TRBV7-2	TRBJ2-5	-	-	TGTGCCAGCAGCCAGGGGTTTGGGGAGACCCAGTACTTC	CASSQGFGETQYF
TRBV14	TRBJ2-3	many	-	TGTGCCAGCAGCCAAGAGCGGTATACGCAGTATTTT	CASSQERYTQYF
TRBV28	TRBJ1-4	many	-	TGTGCCAGCAGTCCCCGGGGGGCGCGGGAAAAACTGTTTTTT	CASSPRGAREKLFF
TRBV25-1	TRBJ1-3	many	-	TGTGCCAGCAGTGAATTCGGCAGCTCTGGAAACACCATATATTTT	CASSEFGSSGNTIYF
TRBV20-1	TRBJ1-6	few	TRBD1	TGCAGTGCCAAAACTCAGGGGGGGGACAATTCACCCCTCCACTTT	CSAKTQGGDNSPLHF
TRBV6-4	TRBJ2-7	few	-	TGTGCCACGGGACTCTCCTACGAGCAGTACTTC	CATGLSYEQYF
TRBV7-2	TRBJ2-1	-	-	TGTGCCAGCAGCGTAAGGCTAAGCGTGGGGCAGAGCTCCTACAATGAGCAGTTCTTC	CASSVRLSVGQSSYNEQFF
TRBV24-1	TRBJ2-7	many	-	TGTGCCACCAGTGAAGGGTCGGGCTACGAGCAGTACTTC	CATSEGSGYEQYF
TRBV4-3	TRBJ1-2	-	TRBD1	TGCGCCAGCAGCCAGACCGGGACAGGGTCTAACTATGGCTACACCTTC	CASSQTGTGSNYGYTF
TRBV3-1	TRBJ2-3	many	-	TGTGCCAGCAGCCAAGTCAGGACAGATACGCAGTATTTT	CASSQVRTDTQYF